A single sample is the source of the 29 T cell receptor beta chains below, sequenced in a study of vaccination effects on CD4 cells after COVID-19 (dated by TCRdb to the early 2020s). To identify antigen-specific CD4+ T cell clonotypes by their expansion, the ViraFEST assay first stimulated PBMC with viral peptide pools and then applied TCR sequencing. After around 10 days of culture, CD4+ T cells were isolated with the EasySep CD4+ T cell isolation kit. Each participant got two doses of an mRNA SARS-CoV-2 vaccine, either BNT162b2 or mRNA-1273. Their recognized antigens are unknown. The method was the immunoSEQ multiplex PCR assay. TCRdb holds this immuneACCESS table with in-frame rearrangements only. Some clones are missing; in checked studies, unresolved V genes explain under half, and the rest has no known cause. The sample profile shows about 72,000 clones; about 81% of them were found once. 1.2% of the sample is in the top ten clones.

Sample: CD4+ T cells from PBMCs cultured with HCoV-229E spike peptides, taken after COVID-19 vaccination. In the paper's terms, the cell subset or site label means: HCoV-229E spike overlapping peptide pool stimulation. The receptors were sampled from a human donor who received a COVID-19 vaccine.

The V call is TRBV3-1 (or the pseudogene TRBV3-2), the J call TRBJ1-2; 10 bases fit TRBD1. Unmatched junction bases numbered 9, after V lost 1 base and J lost 4 bases. This CDR3 spans 17 amino acids. Looked up from germline, CDR1 is LGHDT and CDR2 is YNNKEL (reference sequence). CDR3 residues: CASSQAGTGAASYGYTF. CDR3 nucleotides: TGTGCCAGCAGCCAAGCCGGGACAGGGGCCGCTAGCTATGGCTACACCTTC.

V and J are TRBV9 and TRBJ2-3; D is unresolved. Germline V lookup: CDR1 SGDLS, CDR2 YYNGEE. The CDR3 covers 15 residues. Between the trimmed V and J ends, which lost 0 bases and 5 bases, there was a span of 13 bases. In DNA form, the CDR3 reads TGTGCCAGCAGCGTAGCTCACCCTCCCGGAGATACGCAGTATTTT. Its translation: CASSVAHPPGDTQYF.

This chain joins TRBV6-2 or TRBV6-3 and TRBJ2-2; D is uncertain. Germline loops: CDR1 MNHEY, CDR2 SVGEGT. The V end lost 4 bases, the J end lost 0 bases, and 3 bases lay between the germline ends. This CDR3 is 13 amino acids long. CDR3 DNA: TGTGCCAGCAGTTGGGCGAACACCGGGGAGCTGTTTTTT. Protein sequence: CASSWANTGELFF.

This chain uses TRBV10-3 with TRBJ1-5; weak D call: TRBD1 (5 bases). Trimming removed 10 bases from V and 5 bases from J, with 18 bases in between. The CDR3 has 14 residues. CDR1 is ENHRY, CDR2 SYGVKD, per germline. The DNA for the CDR3 is TGTGCCACCACCTGGGAAGGGGTCGATCAGCCCCAGCATTTT. Translated, it gives CATTWEGVDQPQHF.

The V gene is TRBV7-3, the J gene TRBJ2-3; 8 positions match TRBD2. The CDR3 runs to 14 residues. CDR1 SGHTA and CDR2 FQGTGA come from the germline V gene. Losses at the gene ends were 6 bases for V and 4 bases for J; bases not matched to a gene: 6. The CDR3 DNA reads as TGTGCCAGCAGTCGAAGCGGGGGATCAGATACGCAGTATTTT. Its translation is CASSRSGGSDTQYF.

The rearrangement uses TRBV3-1 (or the pseudogene TRBV3-2) and TRBJ1-2; the match to TRBD1 covers 11 bases. The CDR3 covers 15 residues. The germline V gene encodes CDR1 LGHDT and CDR2 YNNKEL (reference sequence). J lost 7 bases, V lost 0 bases, and 4 bases had no gene match. CDR3 sequence: CASSQDWTGGPGYTF. The DNA of the CDR3 is TGTGCCAGCAGCCAAGATTGGACAGGGGGCCCTGGCTACACCTTC.

V gene TRBV29-1 combines with J gene TRBJ2-2; D might be TRBD2 (6 bases). Looked up from germline, CDR1 is SQVTM and CDR2 is ANQGSEA. V was trimmed by 4 bases and J by 7 bases, leaving 13 bases between them. The CDR3 has 13 residues. This CDR3 is CSVGWSAGGELFF. Here the CDR3 DNA reads TGCAGCGTTGGTTGGTCAGCGGGCGGGGAGCTGTTTTTT.

This clone was found once. The V and J genes are TRBV18 and TRBJ2-7; TRBD1 matches 8 bases. Germline V CDR1 and CDR2: KGHSH, LQKENI. CDR3 size: 16 residues. V lost 3 bases, J lost 5 bases, and 12 bases stayed unmatched. The CDR3 region is CASSPSGQGALDEQYV. The CDR3 nucleotides are TGTGCCAGCTCACCGAGCGGACAGGGAGCCCTTGACGAGCAGTACGTC.

V is TRBV7-3 and J is TRBJ1-2; 9 bases line up with TRBD1. Germline V lookup: CDR1 SGHTA, CDR2 FQGTGA. This CDR3 is built from 13 residues. Trimming removed 5 bases from V and 5 bases from J; junction bases left unmatched: 3. CDR3 loop: CASSPGQGYGYTF. The CDR3 coding sequence is TGTGCCAGCAGCCCGGGACAGGGATATGGCTACACCTTC.

The gene calls are TRBV9 and TRBJ1-1; D unresolved. V lost 0 bases, J lost 0 bases, and 3 bases lay in between. This CDR3 contains 13 residues. Looked up from germline, CDR1 is SGDLS and CDR2 is YYNGEE. CDR3 in DNA: TGTGCCAGCAGCGTAGTCCTGAACACTGAAGCTTTCTTT. It translates to CASSVVLNTEAFF. The full variable domain, completed using reference TRBV9 and TRBJ1-1, is DSGVTQTPKHLITATGQRVTLRCSPRSGDLSVYWYQQSLDQGLQFLIQYYNGEERAKGNILERFSAQQFPDLHSELNLSSLELGDSALYFCASSVVLNTEAFFGQGTRLTVV.

This chain uses TRBV7-2 with TRBJ2-2, with 8 positions matching TRBD1. The CDR3 sequence is 14 residues long. Germline V CDR1 and CDR2: SGHTA, FQGNSA. With 5 bases clipped from V and 1 base from J, the junction kept 0 bases outside the gene matches. CDR3 in amino acids: CASSGQGNTGELFF. CDR3 DNA: TGTGCCAGCAGCGGACAGGGGAACACCGGGGAGCTGTTTTTT.

V and J are TRBV5-6 and TRBJ1-2; D not certain. Germline CDR1 and CDR2: SGHDT and YYEEEE. The CDR3 sequence is 13 residues long. V was trimmed by 3 bases and J by 7 bases, leaving 13 bases between them. The CDR3 DNA sequence: TGTGCCAGCAGCTGGCAGGATATTTTTGGCTACACCTTC. It specifies CASSWQDIFGYTF.

This clone was detected a few times. This chain connects TRBV18 to TRBJ1-2, with 10 positions matching TRBD1. J gave up 7 bases and V 5 bases, and 10 bases lay outside the gene matches. The CDR3 consists of 15 residues. Per germline, CDR1 KGHSH and CDR2 LQKENI. The DNA for the CDR3 is TGTGCCAGCTCAACCGCCGGGACAGGGGTTTCTGGCTACACCTTC. As protein: CASSTAGTGVSGYTF.

The chain is built from TRBV5-6 and TRBJ2-3, with no clear D. Between the trimmed V and J ends, which lost 0 bases and 2 bases, there was a span of 7 bases. CDR1 is SGHDT and CDR2 is YYEEEE in the germline V gene. CDR3 length equals 14 residues. CDR3 loop: CASSLARYTDTQYF. The CDR3 bases are TGTGCCAGCAGCTTGGCACGTTACACAGATACGCAGTATTTT.

The chain has TRBV28 and TRBJ2-1; 15 bases match TRBD2. The V and J ends lost 6 bases and 3 bases, in that order; junction bases with no gene match: 12. The CDR3 has 19 amino acids. Germline V gene data show CDR1 as MDHEN and CDR2 as SYDVKM. DNA of the CDR3: TGTGCCAGCAGCACCACGTCCGGGACTAGCGGGGGGAGCTACAATGAGCAGTTCTTC. It yields the protein CASSTTSGTSGGSYNEQFF. Full variable domain (missing parts from reference TRBV28 and TRBJ2-1): DVKVTQSSRYLVKRTGEKVFLECVQDMDHENMFWYRQDPGLGLRLIYFSYDVKMKEKGDIPEGYSVSREKKERFSLILESASTNQTSMYLCASSTTSGTSGGSYNEQFFGPGTRLTVL.

The rearrangement links TRBV18 to TRBJ1-2, with 10 bases lining up with TRBD1. V trimming: 8 bases; J trimming: 3 bases; junction bases outside the gene matches: 6. Germline lookup yields CDR1 KGHSH and CDR2 LQKENI. CDR3 length equals 14 residues. The CDR3 protein is CASTRQGADYGYTF. The CDR3 DNA is TGTGCCAGCACCAGACAGGGGGCGGACTATGGCTACACCTTC.

The chain links TRBV6-5 to TRBJ1-1; D uncertain. CDR1 and CDR2 from the germline V gene are MNHEY and SVGAGI. Trimming pared 0 bases from V and 5 bases from J, leaving 7 bases between. The CDR3 spans 13 residues. In DNA form, the CDR3 reads TGTGCCAGCAGTTACTCCCGGCGGACTGAAGCTTTCTTT. Amino acids: CASSYSRRTEAFF.

CDR3: CASSEQGSYEQYV. In DNA form, the CDR3 reads TGTGCCAGCAGTGAACAGGGATCCTACGAGCAGTACGTC. The chain combines TRBV6-1 with TRBJ2-7, with a tentative D call TRBD1 (5 bases). Trimming cost V 2 bases and J 1 base, with 6 bases left between them. The CDR3 is 13 amino acids. Germline CDR1 reads MNHNS; CDR2 reads SASEGT.

The table lists this clone with a count of one. The rearrangement uses TRBV5-4 and TRBJ2-5; D possibly corresponds to TRBD1 (5 bases). There are 13 residues in the CDR3. Trimming took off 1 base at V and 5 bases at J, with 9 bases between the two ends. Germline V gene lookup returns CDR1 SGHNT and CDR2 YYREEE (reference sequence). This CDR3 reads CASSLQGLETQYF. In nucleotides, the CDR3 is TGTGCCAGCAGCTTGCAGGGTCTGGAGACCCAGTACTTC.

The chain has TRBV18 and TRBJ1-4; 10 bases are a match to TRBD1. With 3 bases clipped from V and 5 bases from J, the junction kept 3 bases outside the gene matches. The length of the CDR3 is 15 residues. CDR1 KGHSH and CDR2 LQKENI come from the germline V gene. The CDR3: CASSPRDRGNEKLFF. CDR3 DNA sequence: TGTGCCAGCTCACCGCGGGACAGGGGAAATGAAAAACTGTTTTTT.

This clone was seen a handful of times. The rearrangement links TRBV4-2 to TRBJ2-7; D gene unclear. CDR1 is LGHNA and CDR2 is YNFKEQ in the germline V gene. The CDR3 loop spans 16 amino acids. V gave up 1 base and J gave up 2 bases, with 15 bases separating them. The CDR3 here is CASSQVKRVDTYEQYV. The CDR3 nucleotides are TGTGCCAGCAGCCAAGTAAAACGGGTCGACACCTACGAGCAGTACGTC.

In its sample, this clone is medium-sized. The chain links TRBV5-1 to TRBJ1-4; D is undetermined. Trimming removed 5 bases from V and 3 bases from J, with 11 bases in between. This CDR3 is 14 amino acids long. Germline CDR1 reads SGHRS; CDR2 reads YFSETQ. Written as DNA, the CDR3 is TGCGCCAGCAGACCCCTGGTGGCTAATGAAAAACTGTTTTTT. This codes for CASRPLVANEKLFF.

V usage is TRBV27 and J usage is TRBJ2-1; possibly TRBD2 for D (6 bases). The CDR3 loop spans 13 amino acids. V lost 5 bases, J lost 9 bases, and 14 bases lay in between. Germline values: CDR1 MNHEY, CDR2 SMNVEV (reference sequence). In nucleotides, the CDR3 is TGTGCCAGCAGTCCGACTAGGTTTACTGAGCAGTTCTTC. Protein: CASSPTRFTEQFF.

The chain carries TRBV7-3 and TRBJ1-1; weak D call: TRBD1 (6 bases). Germline CDR1 SGHTA, CDR2 FQGTGA. This CDR3 is 15 amino acids long. Deletions cut 5 bases from V and 0 bases from J, with 13 bases between. CDR3 sequence: CASSPQTGLNTEAFF. CDR3 coding DNA: TGTGCCAGCAGCCCACAGACAGGTCTGAACACTGAAGCTTTCTTT. Variable domain in full (rest from reference TRBV7-3 and TRBJ1-1): GAGVSQTPSNKVTEKGKYVELRCDPISGHTALYWYRQSLGQGPEFLIYFQGTGAADDSGLPNDRFFAVRPEGSVSTLKIQRTERGDSAVYLCASSPQTGLNTEAFFGQGTRLTVV.

The chain links TRBV5-4 to TRBJ1-1; the D gene is possibly TRBD1 (6 bases). V was cut by 10 bases and J by 4 bases, with 17 bases left in between. From germline, CDR1 is SGHNT and CDR2 YYREEE (reference sequence). CDR3 length: 13 residues. CDR3 nucleotides: TGTGCCTCCAGGACGGGGGCGGGCACTGAAGCTTTCTTT. Protein sequence: CASRTGAGTEAFF.

The V and J genes are TRBV19 and TRBJ2-7; the match to TRBD1 covers 11 bases. This CDR3 is 14 amino acids long. The germline gives CDR1 LNHDA, CDR2 SQIVND (reference sequence). After removal of 7 bases from V and 6 bases from J, the junction contained 8 bases not matched to a gene. The CDR3 loop is CASKDSGTGGEQYV. In DNA, the CDR3 is TGTGCCAGTAAAGACTCCGGGACAGGGGGCGAGCAGTACGTC.

The V call is TRBV6-4, the J call TRBJ1-2; no clear D. This CDR3 comprises 12 residues. Trimming cost V 2 bases and J 14 bases, with 15 bases left between them. Germline assignment: CDR1 MRHNA and CDR2 SNTAGT. CDR3 amino acids: CASSDLKTAQTF. The CDR3 DNA reads TGTGCCAGCAGTGACCTAAAAACCGCGCAGACCTTC.

The J gene is TRBJ1-2, the V gene TRBV5-1, with 8 bases aligning to TRBD1. V was clipped by 0 bases and J by 8 bases; unmatched bases: 9. Germline loops: CDR1 SGHRS, CDR2 YFSETQ. The length of the CDR3 is 15 residues. DNA of the CDR3: TGCGCCAGCAGCTTGGTTAGCACAGGGGGATTGGGCTACACCTTC. Its protein is CASSLVSTGGLGYTF.

This chain joins TRBV25-1 and TRBJ2-5; perhaps TRBD2 as D (5 bases). The CDR3 is made up of 16 amino acids. Per germline, CDR1 MGHDK and CDR2 SYGVNS. Trimming pared 5 bases from V and 4 bases from J, leaving 20 bases between. CDR3 DNA sequence: TGTGCCAGCAGTCTTCCCGGAAGGTTGGCGGGAGAGACCCAGTACTTC. This sequence encodes CASSLPGRLAGETQYF.